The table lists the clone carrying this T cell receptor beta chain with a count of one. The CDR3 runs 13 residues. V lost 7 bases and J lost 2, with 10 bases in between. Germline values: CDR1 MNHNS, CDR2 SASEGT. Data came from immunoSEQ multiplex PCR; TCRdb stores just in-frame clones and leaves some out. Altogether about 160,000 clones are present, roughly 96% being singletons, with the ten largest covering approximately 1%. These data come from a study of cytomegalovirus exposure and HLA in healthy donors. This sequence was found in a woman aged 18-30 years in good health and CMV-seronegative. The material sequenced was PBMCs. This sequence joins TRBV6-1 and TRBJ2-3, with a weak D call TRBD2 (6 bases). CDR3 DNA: TGTGCCAGCACACTAGCTCCCACAGATACGCAGTATTTT. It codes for CASTLAPTDTQYF.